This TCR beta chain was observed in a study of T cell repertoires in cytomegalovirus infection. Study details: CMV infection and matching HLA type were both indicated by public TCR beta signatures. General study points: Summed public TCR beta family frequency identified CMV carriers bearing the relevant HLA.

This clonotype was detected only a few times. Antigen specificity is unknown. A single record per CDR3 protein comes from TCRdb applying MiXCR to the reads. The table has about 770,000 distinct CDR3 sequences, 25% to 30% seen once. V dropped 5 bases and J dropped 2 bases, with 10 bases sitting between them. The germline CDR1 and CDR2 sequences are SGHVS and FQNEAQ. The CDR3 consists of 13 residues. The receptor was derived from a human donor in good health (CMV status not recorded). Some clones in this sample may be carry-over from other donors' samples. The starting material was cultured CD8+ T cells from PBMCs, obtained from culture after CMV antigen stimulation. The V gene is TRBV7-8, the J gene TRBJ2-7, with unresolved D. The CDR3 loop reads CASSVDGAYEQYV. The CDR3 region has the DNA TGTGCCAGCAGCGTAGACGGTGCCTACGAGCAGTACGTC.